The text below deals with one T cell receptor (beta chain). One entry per CDR3 protein results from TCRdb running MiXCR on the 5' RACE reads. The table records 1,800,000 or so distinct CDR3 sequences, 25% to 35% of them present only once. Germline CDR1 and CDR2: DFQATT and SNEGSKA (reference sequence). The CDR3 is 15 residues long. Between the trimmed V and J ends, which lost 3 bases and 7 bases, there was a span of 19 bases. These data originate in a study of identical twins. Sequenced sample: cord blood. V and J are TRBV20-1 and TRBJ2-1; D is ambiguous. The clonotype originates from a newborn girl in good health. The CDR3 sequence: CSASSWGSTSNEQFF. For the CDR3, the DNA is TGCAGTGCTAGCTCCTGGGGTTCAACAAGTAATGAGCAGTTCTTC.